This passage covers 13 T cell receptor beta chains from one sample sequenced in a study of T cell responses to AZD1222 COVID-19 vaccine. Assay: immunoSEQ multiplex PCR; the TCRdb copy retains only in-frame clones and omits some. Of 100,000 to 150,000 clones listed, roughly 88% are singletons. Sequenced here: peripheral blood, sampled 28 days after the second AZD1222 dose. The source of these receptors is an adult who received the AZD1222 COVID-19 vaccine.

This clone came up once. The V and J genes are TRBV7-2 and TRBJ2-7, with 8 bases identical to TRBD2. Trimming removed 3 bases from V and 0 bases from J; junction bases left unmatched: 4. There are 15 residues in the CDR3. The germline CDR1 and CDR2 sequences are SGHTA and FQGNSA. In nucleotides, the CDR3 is TGTGCCAGCAGCTTTCACCGGGGGGGCTCCTACGAGCAGTACTTC. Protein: CASSFHRGGSYEQYF.

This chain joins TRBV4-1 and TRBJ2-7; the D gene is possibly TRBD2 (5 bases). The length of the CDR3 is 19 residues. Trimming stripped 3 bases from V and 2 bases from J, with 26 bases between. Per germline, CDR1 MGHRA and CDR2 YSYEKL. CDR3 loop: CASSHLGEEAALQTYEQYF. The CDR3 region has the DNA TGCGCCAGCAGCCATCTCGGGGAAGAAGCGGCATTGCAGACCTACGAGCAGTACTTC.

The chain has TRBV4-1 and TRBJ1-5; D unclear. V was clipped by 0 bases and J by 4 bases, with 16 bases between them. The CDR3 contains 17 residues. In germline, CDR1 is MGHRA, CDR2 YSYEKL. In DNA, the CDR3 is TGCGCCAGCAGCCAAGATCCTCCGAACAGTATTAATCAGCCCCAGCATTTT. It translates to CASSQDPPNSINQPQHF.

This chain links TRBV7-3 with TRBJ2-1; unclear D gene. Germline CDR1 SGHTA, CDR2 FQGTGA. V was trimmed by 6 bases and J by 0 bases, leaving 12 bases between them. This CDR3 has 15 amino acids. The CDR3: CASSTDRSSYNEQFF. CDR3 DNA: TGTGCCAGCAGTACAGACCGGAGCTCCTACAATGAGCAGTTCTTC. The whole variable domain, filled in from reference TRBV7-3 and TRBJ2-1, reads GAGVSQTPSNKVTEKGKYVELRCDPISGHTALYWYRQSLGQGPEFLIYFQGTGAADDSGLPNDRFFAVRPEGSVSTLKIQRTERGDSAVYLCASSTDRSSYNEQFFGPGTRLTVL.

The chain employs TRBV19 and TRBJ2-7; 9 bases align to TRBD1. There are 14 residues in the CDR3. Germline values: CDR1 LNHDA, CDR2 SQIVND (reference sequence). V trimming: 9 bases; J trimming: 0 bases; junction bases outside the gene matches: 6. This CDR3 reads CARKGQGGSYEQYF. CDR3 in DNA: TGTGCCAGAAAGGGACAGGGCGGCTCCTACGAGCAGTACTTC.

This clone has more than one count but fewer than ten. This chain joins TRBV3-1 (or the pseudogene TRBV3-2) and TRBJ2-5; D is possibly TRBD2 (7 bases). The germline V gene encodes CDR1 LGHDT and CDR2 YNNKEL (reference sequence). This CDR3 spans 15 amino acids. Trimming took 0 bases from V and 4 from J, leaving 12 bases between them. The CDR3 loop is CASSQEGGRLETQYF. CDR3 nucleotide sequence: TGTGCCAGCAGCCAAGAGGGGGGGCGTTTAGAGACCCAGTACTTC.

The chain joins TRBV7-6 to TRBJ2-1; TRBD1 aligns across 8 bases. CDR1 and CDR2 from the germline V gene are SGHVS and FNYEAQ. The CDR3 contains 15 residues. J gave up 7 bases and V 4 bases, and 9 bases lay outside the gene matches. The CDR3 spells CASSYTTGVGNEQFF. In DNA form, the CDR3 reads TGTGCCAGCAGCTATACGACAGGGGTAGGAAATGAGCAGTTCTTC.

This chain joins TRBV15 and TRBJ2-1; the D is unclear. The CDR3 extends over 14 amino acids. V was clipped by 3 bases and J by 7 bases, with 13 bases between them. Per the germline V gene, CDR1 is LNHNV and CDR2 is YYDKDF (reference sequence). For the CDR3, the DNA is TGTGCCACCAGCAGGGGCCTGCAAGGGAATGAGCAGTTCTTC. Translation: CATSRGLQGNEQFF.

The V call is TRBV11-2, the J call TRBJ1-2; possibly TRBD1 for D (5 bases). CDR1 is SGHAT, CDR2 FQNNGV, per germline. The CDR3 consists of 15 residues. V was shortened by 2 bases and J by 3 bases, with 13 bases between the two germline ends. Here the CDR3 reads CASSLIGGNDYGYTF. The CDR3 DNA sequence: TGTGCCAGCAGCTTAATTGGGGGTAACGACTATGGCTACACCTTC.

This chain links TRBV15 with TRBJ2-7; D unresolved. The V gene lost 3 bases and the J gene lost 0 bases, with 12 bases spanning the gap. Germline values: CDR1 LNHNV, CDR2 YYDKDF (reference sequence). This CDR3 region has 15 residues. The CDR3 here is CATSRQTDRSYEQYF. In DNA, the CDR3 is TGTGCCACCAGCAGGCAAACTGACCGCTCCTACGAGCAGTACTTC.

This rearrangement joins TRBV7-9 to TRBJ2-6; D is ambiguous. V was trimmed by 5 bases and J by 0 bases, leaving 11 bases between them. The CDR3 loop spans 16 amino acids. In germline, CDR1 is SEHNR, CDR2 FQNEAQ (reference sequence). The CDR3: CASSPPGDSGANVLTF. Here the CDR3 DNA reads TGTGCCAGCAGCCCGCCGGGTGACTCTGGGGCCAACGTCCTGACTTTC. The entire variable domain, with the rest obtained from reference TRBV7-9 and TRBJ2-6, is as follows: DTGVSQNPRHKITKRGQNVTFRCDPISEHNRLYWYRQTLGQGPEFLTYFQNEAQLEKSRLLSDRFSAERPKGSFSTLEIQRTEQGDSAMYLCASSPPGDSGANVLTFGAGSRLTVL.

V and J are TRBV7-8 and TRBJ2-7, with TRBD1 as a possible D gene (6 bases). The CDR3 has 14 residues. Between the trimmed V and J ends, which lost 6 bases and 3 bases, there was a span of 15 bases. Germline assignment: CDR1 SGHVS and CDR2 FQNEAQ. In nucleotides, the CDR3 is TGTGCCAGCAGTCCCCGGACAGTTCACTACGAGCAGTACTTC. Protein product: CASSPRTVHYEQYF.

The CDR3: CASSLNRENYGYTF. Here the CDR3 DNA reads TGCGCCAGCAGCCTTAACAGGGAGAACTATGGCTACACCTTC. This rearrangement joins TRBV4-3 to TRBJ1-2; D may be TRBD1 (6 bases). CDR1 LGHNA and CDR2 YSLEER come from the germline V gene. The CDR3 spans 14 residues. Deletions cut 4 bases from V and 2 bases from J, with 11 bases between.